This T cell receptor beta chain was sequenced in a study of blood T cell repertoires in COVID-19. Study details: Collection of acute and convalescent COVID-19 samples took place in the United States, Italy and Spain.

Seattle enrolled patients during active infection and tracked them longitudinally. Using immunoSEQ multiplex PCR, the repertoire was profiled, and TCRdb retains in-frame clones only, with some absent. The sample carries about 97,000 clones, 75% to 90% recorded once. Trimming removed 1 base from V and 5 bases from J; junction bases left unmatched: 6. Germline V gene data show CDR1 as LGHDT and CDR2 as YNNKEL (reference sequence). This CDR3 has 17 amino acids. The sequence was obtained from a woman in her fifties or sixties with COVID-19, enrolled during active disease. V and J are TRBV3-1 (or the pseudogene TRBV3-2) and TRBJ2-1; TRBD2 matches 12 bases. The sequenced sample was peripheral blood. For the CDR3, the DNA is TGTGCCAGCAGCCAAGCTAGCGGGGGGGCCGTAGACAATGAGCAGTTCTTC. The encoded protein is CASSQASGGAVDNEQFF.